One sample yielded the 30 T cell receptor beta chains listed below, sequenced in a study of CD8 T cells in Susac syndrome (dated by TCRdb to about 2019). The library relied on the immunoSEQ multiplex PCR assay. RNA was extracted using the RNeasy kit, and about 0.5 to 1 microgram was reverse transcribed with random hexamers. TCRdb trimmed public reads at Q25 via fastp, called clones via MiXCR and kept in-frame beta chains. Each entry is one CDR3 protein sequence, shown with its most common DNA and genes. The table for this sample lists around 200,000 distinct CDR3 sequences; 95% of them were counted only once. The ten biggest clones cover approximately 0.1% of the sample. Sequenced material: CD4+ T cells from PBMCs. These receptors came from a human donor in good health.

J is TRBJ2-3 and V is TRBV29-1; 7 nucleotides match TRBD1. The CDR3 has 12 amino acids. Germline CDR1 reads SQVTM; CDR2 reads ANQGSEA. V was clipped by 7 bases and J by 6 bases; unmatched bases: 7. The CDR3 nucleotides are TGCAGCGACAGACAGGGTTTCGATACGCAGTATTTT. It translates to CSDRQGFDTQYF.

This clonotype has just a few counts. The chain employs TRBV3-1 and TRBJ2-6; D unclear. This CDR3 has 14 residues. Per germline, CDR1 LGHDT and CDR2 YNNKEL (reference sequence). Trimming took off 4 bases at V and 1 base at J, with 5 bases between the two ends. CDR3 in DNA: TGTGCCAGCAGCCTAGTATCTGGGGCCAACGTCCTGACTTTC. Its protein is CASSLVSGANVLTF.

This chain uses TRBV7-9 with TRBJ1-5, with D unclear. Trimming shortened V by 1 base and J by 6 bases, and 7 bases separated the two germline ends. The CDR3 is 13 residues long. CDR1 is SEHNR and CDR2 is FQNEAQ in the germline V gene (reference sequence). CDR3 DNA: TGTGCCAGCAGCTTAGTTGTGGGTCAGCCCCAGCATTTT. Translating it yields CASSLVVGQPQHF.

The chain recombines TRBV12-3 or TRBV12-4 with TRBJ2-7; 9 bases map to TRBD1. This CDR3 contains 14 residues. Trimming took 5 bases from V and 5 from J; bases not matched to a gene: 7. CDR3 sequence reads: CASSGTGREDEQYF. The CDR3 DNA reads as TGTGCCAGCAGTGGGACAGGGAGAGAGGACGAGCAGTACTTC.

The chain employs TRBV9 and TRBJ1-1, with unresolved D. Germline V gene sequence: CDR1 SGDLS, CDR2 YYNGEE. The V end lost 1 base, the J end lost 9 bases, and 16 bases lay between the germline ends. The CDR3 runs 14 residues. CDR3 sequence reads: CASSVNRVSAQAFF. In DNA, the CDR3 is TGTGCCAGCAGCGTAAACCGAGTGAGCGCTCAAGCTTTCTTT.

The chain carries TRBV7-2 and TRBJ2-6, with unresolved D. Trimming left V 0 bases short and J 0 bases short, with 6 bases between. This CDR3 comprises 16 residues. Germline CDR1 is SGHTA and CDR2 is FQGNSA. The CDR3 loop reads CASSLALGSGANVLTF. Here the CDR3 DNA reads TGTGCCAGCAGCTTAGCTTTGGGCTCTGGGGCCAACGTCCTGACTTTC.

The chain carries TRBV6-6 and TRBJ2-3; the D gene is possibly TRBD1 (5 bases). There are 15 residues in the CDR3. V was trimmed by 6 bases and J by 0 bases, leaving 13 bases between them. Germline CDR1 MNHNY, CDR2 SVGAGI (reference sequence). Here the CDR3 DNA reads TGTGCCAGCAGCTTCCCTGGGGCCAGCACAGATACGCAGTATTTT. It encodes CASSFPGASTDTQYF.

The chain carries TRBV28 and TRBJ1-2; 12 nucleotides line up with TRBD1. V lost 7 bases and J lost 4; bases outside the gene matches: 7. This CDR3 has 15 residues. Germline CDR1 is MDHEN and CDR2 is SYDVKM. Here the CDR3 reads CASIGEGQGAYGYTF. The CDR3 DNA reads TGTGCCAGCATCGGCGAGGGACAGGGGGCCTATGGCTACACCTTC.

CDR3 DNA sequence: TGCAGTGCTAGAGATAGTGGAAGGGATACGCAGTATTTT. Protein product: CSARDSGRDTQYF. The rearrangement uses TRBV20-1 and TRBJ2-3; D not resolved. This CDR3 is built from 13 residues. Germline V gene lookup returns CDR1 DFQATT and CDR2 SNEGSKA (reference sequence). V lost 0 bases to trimming and J lost 6 bases, with 10 bases between them.

This CDR3 reads CASSVVTGITEAFF. In nucleotides, the CDR3 is TGTGCCAGCAGCGTAGTAACGGGGATTACTGAAGCTTTCTTT. The J gene is TRBJ1-1, the V gene TRBV9; D is unresolved. The CDR3 covers 14 residues. Germline V gives CDR1 SGDLS, CDR2 YYNGEE. V lost 0 bases and J 5 bases, leaving 11 bases between the germline ends.

The rearrangement joins TRBV9 to TRBJ1-1, with a possible D match to TRBD1 (6 bases). Trimming removed 5 bases at V and 1 base at J, with 18 bases between. The CDR3 is made up of 16 amino acids. The germline V gene has CDR1 SGDLS and CDR2 YYNGEE. CDR3 nucleotides: TGTGCCAGCAGTCAAGTTCGGGGGGCGCCGAACACTGAAGCTTTCTTT. This codes for CASSQVRGAPNTEAFF.

CDR3 DNA: TGCAGCGTTGAAGAGATGGCGAACACTGAAGCTTTCTTT. As protein: CSVEEMANTEAFF. The chain employs TRBV29-1 and TRBJ1-1; D is ambiguous. The CDR3 consists of 13 residues. CDR1 and CDR2 from the germline V gene are SQVTM and ANQGSEA. V gave up 0 bases and J gave up 1 base, with 6 bases separating them.

The chain couples TRBV27 to TRBJ1-1; 7 bases agree with TRBD1. V lost 0 bases, J lost 4 bases, and 5 bases stayed unmatched. Germline lookup yields CDR1 MNHEY and CDR2 SMNVEV (reference sequence). CDR3 length: 15 amino acids. CDR3 sequence (DNA): TGTGCCAGCAGTTTATCGACAGGGCGGGGCACTGAAGCTTTCTTT. This sequence encodes CASSLSTGRGTEAFF.

The CDR3 DNA sequence: TGCAGTGCTAGAGATCCGGGGGGGATTAATGAGCAGTTCTTC. Its protein product is CSARDPGGINEQFF. This chain links TRBV20-1 with TRBJ2-1, with 8 positions matching TRBD2. This CDR3 spans 14 amino acids. From germline, CDR1 is DFQATT and CDR2 SNEGSKA (reference sequence). With 0 bases clipped from V and 7 bases from J, the junction kept 5 bases outside the gene matches.

This clonotype appeared a single time. The V and J genes are TRBV12-3 or TRBV12-4 and TRBJ2-1; D is ambiguous. Trimming took off 6 bases at V and 9 bases at J, with 15 bases between the two ends. The CDR3 consists of 13 residues. The CDR3 DNA reads TGTGCCAGCAGGCCCCCTTTAGTCAGTGAGCAGTTCTTC. Its protein is CASRPPLVSEQFF.

This chain connects TRBV20-1 to TRBJ1-1, with D uncertain. The CDR3 extends over 13 amino acids. The V gene lost 6 bases and the J gene lost 4 bases, with 15 bases spanning the gap. Per the germline V gene, CDR1 is DFQATT and CDR2 is SNEGSKA (reference sequence). Written as DNA, the CDR3 is TGCAGTGCCGGCGGAGGGTTGATCACTGAAGCTTTCTTT. Protein: CSAGGGLITEAFF.

This chain connects TRBV24-1 to TRBJ2-1; a weak D match, TRBD2 (6 bases). Germline V CDR1 and CDR2: KGHDR, SFDVKD. V shed 5 bases and J shed 0 bases, with 13 bases lying between them. The CDR3 consists of 16 residues. The CDR3 here is CATSGGRESSYNEQFF. CDR3 in DNA: TGTGCCACCAGTGGCGGACGGGAGAGCTCCTACAATGAGCAGTTCTTC.

This clonotype was seen only once. The chain combines TRBV3-1 with TRBJ2-1; D may match TRBD1 or TRBD2 (7 bases each). In germline, CDR1 is LGHDT, CDR2 YNNKEL (reference sequence). Between the trimmed V and J ends, which lost 2 bases and 10 bases, there was a span of 18 bases. This CDR3 is 15 amino acids long. CDR3 in amino acids: CASSQQANRGGEQFF. CDR3 nucleotide sequence: TGTGCCAGCAGCCAACAAGCAAACAGGGGAGGGGAGCAGTTCTTC.

J is TRBJ1-6 and V is TRBV3-1, with a weak D call TRBD1 (5 bases). The CDR3 contains 14 residues. Deletions cut 5 bases from V and 8 bases from J, with 13 bases between. Germline V gene lookup returns CDR1 LGHDT and CDR2 YNNKEL (reference sequence). CDR3 bases: TGTGCCAGCAGCGACAAAGGGACCTATTCACCCCTCCACTTT. This translates into CASSDKGTYSPLHF.

V is TRBV12-3 or TRBV12-4 and J is TRBJ2-5, with D perhaps TRBD1 or TRBD2 (5 bases each). The CDR3 extends over 14 amino acids. Trimming stripped 4 bases from V and 5 bases from J, with 14 bases between. The CDR3 DNA is TGTGCCAGCAGTTCCTCTTTCGGGGCGGAGACCCAGTACTTC. Encoded protein: CASSSSFGAETQYF.

V usage is TRBV7-9 and J usage is TRBJ2-7; 13 bases map to TRBD2. V lost 5 bases and J lost 5; bases outside the gene matches: 3. CDR1 and CDR2 (germline): SEHNR, FQNEAQ (reference sequence). CDR3 length: 14 residues. The CDR3 nucleotides read TGTGCCAGCAGCCCGGGACTAGCGGGAAACGAGCAGTACGTC. This sequence encodes CASSPGLAGNEQYV.

The rearrangement uses TRBV3-1 and TRBJ1-1; 7 bases line up with TRBD1. Trimming at V came to 5 bases and at J to 3 bases, leaving 6 bases not matched to a gene. CDR3 length: 14 residues. The germline gives CDR1 LGHDT, CDR2 YNNKEL (reference sequence). The DNA for the CDR3 is TGTGCCAGCAGCAAAGGGGGCGCGGACACTGAAGCTTTCTTT. Its translation: CASSKGGADTEAFF.

The rearrangement links TRBV9 to TRBJ2-7; TRBD2 is a possible D gene (6 bases). The germline V gene has CDR1 SGDLS and CDR2 YYNGEE. V dropped 8 bases and J dropped 6 bases, with 15 bases sitting between them. The CDR3 covers 12 residues. DNA for the CDR3: TGTGCCAGACCGCCCGAGGGAGGCGAGCAGTACTTC. It is translated as CARPPEGGEQYF.

The chain employs TRBV4-3 and TRBJ2-5, with D maybe TRBD1 (6 bases). The CDR3 is 18 amino acids. Trimming removed 4 bases from V and 3 bases from J, with 24 bases in between. The germline gives CDR1 LGHNA, CDR2 YSLEER. The CDR3 protein is CASSLHDNRERVEETQYF. CDR3 nucleotide sequence: TGCGCCAGCAGCCTACACGACAACAGGGAGCGTGTTGAAGAGACCCAGTACTTC.

This chain joins TRBV29-1 and TRBJ1-1; D unresolved. Germline V gene sequence: CDR1 SQVTM, CDR2 ANQGSEA. The CDR3 has 11 amino acids. Trimming stripped 8 bases from V and 1 base from J, with 8 bases between. This CDR3 reads CSTSGNTEAFF. The CDR3, as DNA: TGCAGCACGTCGGGGAACACTGAAGCTTTCTTT.

On this clonotype: Germline and junction disagree at one end, which may indicate a read error. The V call is TRBV5-1, the J call TRBJ2-5; no firm D call. The CDR3 is made up of 13 amino acids. The germline V gene has CDR1 SGHRS and CDR2 YFSETQ. This chain's CDR3 is CASSFGDQETQYF. CDR3 DNA sequence: TGTGCCAGCAGCTTTGGGGACCAAGAGACCCAGTACTTC.

This chain links TRBV19 with TRBJ1-1, with a possible D match to TRBD1 (5 bases). The CDR3 runs 14 residues. V lost 6 bases, J lost 1 base, and 12 bases lay in between. Germline V gives CDR1 LNHDA, CDR2 SQIVND (reference sequence). The CDR3 DNA is TGTGCCAGTAGCTGGGACGGCCAGAACACTGAAGCTTTCTTT. It yields the protein CASSWDGQNTEAFF.

The gene calls are TRBV29-1 and TRBJ1-2, with D uncertain. Germline V lookup: CDR1 SQVTM, CDR2 ANQGSEA. The CDR3 has 12 amino acids. V lost 6 bases and J 4 bases, leaving 12 bases between the germline ends. CDR3 residues: CSVERSGYGYTF. The DNA of the CDR3 is TGCAGCGTCGAAAGGAGCGGCTATGGCTACACCTTC. Full variable domain (missing parts from reference TRBV29-1 and TRBJ1-2): SAVISQKPSRDICQRGTSLTIQCQVDSQVTMMFWYRQQPGQSLTLIATANQGSEATYESGFVIDKFPISRPNLTFSTLTVSNMSPEDSSIYLCSVERSGYGYTFGSGTRLTVV.

This clonotype appeared once. V gene TRBV30 combines with J gene TRBJ1-4; D is possibly TRBD1 (6 bases). The CDR3 runs 17 residues. Germline CDR1 is GTSNPN and CDR2 is SVGIG (reference sequence). Trimming removed 4 bases from V and 0 bases from J, with 18 bases in between. CDR3 residues: CAWTPGTPLATNEKLFF. As DNA, the CDR3 is TGTGCCTGGACGCCCGGGACACCTCTTGCAACTAATGAAAAACTGTTTTTT.

The chain recombines TRBV12-3 or TRBV12-4 with TRBJ2-7; TRBD1 or TRBD2 may be the D gene (5 bases each). This CDR3 region has 13 residues. This CDR3 is CASSLEGIYEQYV. For the CDR3, the DNA is TGTGCCAGCAGCTTAGAGGGGATCTACGAGCAGTACGTC.